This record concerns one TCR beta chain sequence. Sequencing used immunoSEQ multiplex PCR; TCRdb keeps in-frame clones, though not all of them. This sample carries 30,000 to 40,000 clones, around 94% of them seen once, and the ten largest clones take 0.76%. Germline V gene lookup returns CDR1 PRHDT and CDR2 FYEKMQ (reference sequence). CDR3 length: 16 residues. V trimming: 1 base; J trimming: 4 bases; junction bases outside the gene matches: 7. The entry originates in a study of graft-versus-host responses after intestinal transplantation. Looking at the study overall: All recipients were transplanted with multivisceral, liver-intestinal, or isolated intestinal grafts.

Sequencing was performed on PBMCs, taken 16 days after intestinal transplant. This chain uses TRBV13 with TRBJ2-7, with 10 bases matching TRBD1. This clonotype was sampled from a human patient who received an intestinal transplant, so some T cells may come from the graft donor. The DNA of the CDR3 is TGTGCCAGCAGCTTAGTTGGGACAGGGGTTGAGTACGAGCAGTACTTC. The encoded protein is CASSLVGTGVEYEQYF. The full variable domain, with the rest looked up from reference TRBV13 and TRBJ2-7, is AAGVIQSPRHLIKEKRETATLKCYPIPRHDTVYWYQQGPGQDPQFLISFYEKMQSDKGSIPDRFSAQQFSDYHSELNMSSLELGDSALYFCASSLVGTGVEYEQYFGPGTRLTVT.